This T cell receptor beta chain comes out of a study of human T cells and chemical hapten exposure. Study in general: The study enrolled mostly female patients with alopecia areata, totalis or universalis. From small differences in pooled library volume came most of the variation in per-sample TCR yields.

Time point meaning: patch test 3, about 24 weeks after DPC sensitization. Treatment described: therapeutic diphenylcyclopropenone sensitization with weekly scalp DPC. Every patch test was put on after a blood sample was taken. Individual cDNA molecules (in the library) carried attached unique molecular identifiers. TCRdb itself ran the RACE reads through MiXCR, one entry per CDR3 protein. The top ten clones hold under 2.5% of a sample with 150,000 to 200,000 distinct CDR3 sequences, about a quarter of them seen once. Trimming stripped 0 bases from V and 6 bases from J, with 17 bases between. Per germline, CDR1 WSHSY and CDR2 SAAADI. This CDR3 spans 17 amino acids.

Here the sequenced sample was whole blood, taken in connection with sensitization to the hapten diphenylcyclopropenone (DPC). This chain uses TRBV10-2 with TRBJ2-2; TRBD1 or TRBD2 may be the D gene (5 bases each). The receptor was derived from a woman aged 18-29 years with alopecia areata. Some clones in this sample may be carry-over from other donors' samples. CDR3 residues: CASSESNLGDPPGELFF. As DNA, the CDR3 is TGCGCCAGCAGTGAGTCGAACCTGGGGGACCCACCCGGGGAGCTGTTTTTT.